The clone carrying this T cell receptor (beta chain) came up many times. The target antigen is unknown. This entry belongs to a study of regulatory T cells in long-lasting Graves disease. The study, taken as a whole, reports: TCR diversity was lower in persistent Graves' patients than in newly diagnosed ones.

V gave up 0 bases and J gave up 0 bases, with 21 bases separating them. CDR3 length: 19 amino acids. The germline CDR1 and CDR2 sequences are SNHLY and FYNNEI. Documented time point: newly diagnosed GD, antithyroid drugs for less than 3 months. Extracted RNA from PBMCs served as the source of the TCR library. To make TCR beta libraries, researchers used iRepertoire HTBI primers and Arm-PCR of CDR3 regions. One entry per CDR3 protein results from TCRdb running MiXCR on the multiplex PCR reads. The data contain about 540,000 distinct CDR3 sequences, 13% of them singletons. These data are also associated with another study on T cells in Graves' hyperthyroidism and ophthalmopathy. As that report states: Most thyroid clonotypes expanded above 0.001 were also detected in blood.

The TCR was taken from a man younger than 40 with Graves disease. The specimen comprised peripheral blood mononuclear cells (PBMCs), sampled at new diagnosis, from a patient treated with antithyroid drugs. This rearrangement joins TRBV2 to TRBJ2-7; D not resolved. CDR3 in amino acids: CASSEAQHKAVRSSYEQYF. The CDR3 nucleotides read TGTGCCAGCAGTGAAGCGCAACACAAAGCAGTTCGGAGCTCCTACGAGCAGTACTTC.